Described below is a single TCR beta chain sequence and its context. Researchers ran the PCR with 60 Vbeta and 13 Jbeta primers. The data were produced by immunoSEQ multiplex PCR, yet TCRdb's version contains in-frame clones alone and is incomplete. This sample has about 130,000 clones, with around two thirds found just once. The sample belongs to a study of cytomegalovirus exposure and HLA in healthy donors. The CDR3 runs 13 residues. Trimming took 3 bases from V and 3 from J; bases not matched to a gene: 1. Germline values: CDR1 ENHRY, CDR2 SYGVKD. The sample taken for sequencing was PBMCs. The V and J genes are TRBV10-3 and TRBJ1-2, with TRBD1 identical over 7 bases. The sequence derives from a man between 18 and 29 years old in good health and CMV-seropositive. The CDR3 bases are TGTGCCATCAGTGATCAGGGGGACTATGGCTACACCTTC. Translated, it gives CAISDQGDYGYTF.